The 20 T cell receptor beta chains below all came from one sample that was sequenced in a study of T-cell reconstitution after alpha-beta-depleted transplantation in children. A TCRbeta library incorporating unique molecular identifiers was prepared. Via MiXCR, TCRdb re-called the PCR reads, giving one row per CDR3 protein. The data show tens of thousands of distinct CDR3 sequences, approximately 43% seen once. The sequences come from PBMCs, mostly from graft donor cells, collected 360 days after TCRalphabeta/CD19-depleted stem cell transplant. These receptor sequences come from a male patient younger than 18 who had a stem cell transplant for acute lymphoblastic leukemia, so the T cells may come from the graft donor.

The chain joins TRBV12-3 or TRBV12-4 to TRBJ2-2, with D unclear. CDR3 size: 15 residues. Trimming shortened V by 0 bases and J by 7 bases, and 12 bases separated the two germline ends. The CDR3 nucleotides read TGTGCCAGCAGTTTAGCGGGCACTAAGGGCGGGGAGCTGTTTTTT. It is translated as CASSLAGTKGGELFF.

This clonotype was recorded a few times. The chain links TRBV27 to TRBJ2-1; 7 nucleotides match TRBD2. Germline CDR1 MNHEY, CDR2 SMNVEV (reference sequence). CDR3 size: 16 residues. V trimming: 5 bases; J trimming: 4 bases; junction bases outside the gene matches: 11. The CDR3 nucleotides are TGTGCCAGCAGTCTGGGACGCGGGGGAGTTTACAATGAGCAGTTCTTC. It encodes CASSLGRGGVYNEQFF.

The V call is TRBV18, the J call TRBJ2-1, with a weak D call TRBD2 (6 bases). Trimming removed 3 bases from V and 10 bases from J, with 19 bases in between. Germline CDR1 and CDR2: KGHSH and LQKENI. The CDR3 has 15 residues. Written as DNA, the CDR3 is TGTGCCAGCTCACCGGAAGGAGGGATCTCGAGAGAGCAGTTCTTC. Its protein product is CASSPEGGISREQFF.

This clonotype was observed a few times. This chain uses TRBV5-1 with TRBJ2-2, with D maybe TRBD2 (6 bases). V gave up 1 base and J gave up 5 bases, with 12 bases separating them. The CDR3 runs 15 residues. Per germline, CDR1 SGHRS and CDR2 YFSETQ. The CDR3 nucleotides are TGCGCCAGCAGCTTGCTGACGGGAGATACCGGGGAGCTGTTTTTT. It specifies CASSLLTGDTGELFF.

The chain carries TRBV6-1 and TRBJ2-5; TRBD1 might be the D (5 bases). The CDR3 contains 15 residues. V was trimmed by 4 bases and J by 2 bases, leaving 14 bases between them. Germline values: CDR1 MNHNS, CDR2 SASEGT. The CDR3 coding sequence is TGTGCCAGCAGTGGGGTGAGGACAAATCAAGAGACCCAGTACTTC. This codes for CASSGVRTNQETQYF.

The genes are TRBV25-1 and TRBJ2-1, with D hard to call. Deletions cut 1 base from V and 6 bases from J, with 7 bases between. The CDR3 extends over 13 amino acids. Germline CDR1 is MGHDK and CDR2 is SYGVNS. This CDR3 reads CASSEFGSNEQFF. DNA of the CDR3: TGTGCCAGCAGTGAATTCGGCTCCAATGAGCAGTTCTTC.

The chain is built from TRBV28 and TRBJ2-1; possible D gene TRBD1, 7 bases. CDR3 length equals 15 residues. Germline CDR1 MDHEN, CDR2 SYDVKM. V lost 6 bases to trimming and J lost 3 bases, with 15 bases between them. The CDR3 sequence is CASSARGQLYNEQFF. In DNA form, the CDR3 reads TGTGCCAGCAGCGCGCGGGGACAGCTCTACAATGAGCAGTTCTTC.

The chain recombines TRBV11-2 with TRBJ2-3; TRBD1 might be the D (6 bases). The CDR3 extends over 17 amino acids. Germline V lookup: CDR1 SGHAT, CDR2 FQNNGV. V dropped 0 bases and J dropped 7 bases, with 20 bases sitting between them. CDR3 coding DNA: TGTGCCAGCAGCTTAGAGAGGACAGCCTTCCCATTGAATACGCAGTATTTT. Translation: CASSLERTAFPLNTQYF.

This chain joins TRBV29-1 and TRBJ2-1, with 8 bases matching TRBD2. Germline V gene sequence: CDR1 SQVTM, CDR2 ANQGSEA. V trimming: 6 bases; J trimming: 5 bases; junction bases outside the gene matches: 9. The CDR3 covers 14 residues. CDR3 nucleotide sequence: TGCAGCGTCGACTATAGCGGGACCCACAATGAGCAGTTCTTC. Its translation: CSVDYSGTHNEQFF.

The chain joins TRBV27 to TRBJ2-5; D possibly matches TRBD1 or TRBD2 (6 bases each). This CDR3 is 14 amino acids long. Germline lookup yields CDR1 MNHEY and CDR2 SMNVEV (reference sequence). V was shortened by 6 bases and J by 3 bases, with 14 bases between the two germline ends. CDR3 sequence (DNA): TGTGCCAGCAGGATCCGGGGGCGCGAAGAGACCCAGTACTTC. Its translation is CASRIRGREETQYF.

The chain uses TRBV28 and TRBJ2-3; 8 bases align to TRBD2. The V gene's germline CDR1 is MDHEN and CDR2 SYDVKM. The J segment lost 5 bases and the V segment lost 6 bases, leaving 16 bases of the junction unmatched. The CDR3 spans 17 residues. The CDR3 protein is CASSPTTSGQNKDTQYF. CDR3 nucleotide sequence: TGTGCCAGCAGCCCTACTACTAGCGGCCAAAATAAAGATACGCAGTATTTT.

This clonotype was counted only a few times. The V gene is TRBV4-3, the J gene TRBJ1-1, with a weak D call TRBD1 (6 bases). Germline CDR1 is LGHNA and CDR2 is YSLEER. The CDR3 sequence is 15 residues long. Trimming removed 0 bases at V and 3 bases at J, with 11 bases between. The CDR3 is CASSQDQAGDTEAFF. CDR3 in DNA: TGCGCCAGCAGCCAAGATCAGGCAGGGGACACTGAAGCTTTCTTT.

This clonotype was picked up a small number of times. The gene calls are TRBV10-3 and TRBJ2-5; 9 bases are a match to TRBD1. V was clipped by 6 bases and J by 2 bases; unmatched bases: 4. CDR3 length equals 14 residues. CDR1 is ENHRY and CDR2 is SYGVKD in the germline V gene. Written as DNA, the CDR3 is TGTGCCATCAGCGTCGACAGGGGGCAAGAGACCCAGTACTTC. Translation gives CAISVDRGQETQYF.

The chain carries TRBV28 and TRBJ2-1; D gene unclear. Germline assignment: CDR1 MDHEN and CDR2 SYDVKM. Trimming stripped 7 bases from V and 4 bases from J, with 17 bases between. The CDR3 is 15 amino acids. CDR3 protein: CASMGTERVYNEQFF. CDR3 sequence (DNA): TGTGCCAGCATGGGAACAGAGAGAGTTTACAATGAGCAGTTCTTC.

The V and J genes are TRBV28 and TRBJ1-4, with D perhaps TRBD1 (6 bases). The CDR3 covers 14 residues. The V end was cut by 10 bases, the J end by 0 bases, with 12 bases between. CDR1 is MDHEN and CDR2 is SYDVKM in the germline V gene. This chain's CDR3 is CATRGFATNEKLFF. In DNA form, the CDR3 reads TGTGCCACAAGGGGGTTTGCAACTAATGAAAAACTGTTTTTT.

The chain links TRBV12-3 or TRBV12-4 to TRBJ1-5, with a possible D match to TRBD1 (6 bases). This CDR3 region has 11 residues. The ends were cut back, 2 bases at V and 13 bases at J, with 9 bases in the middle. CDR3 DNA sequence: TGTGCCAGCAGTTTACAGGGGACTCAGCATTTT. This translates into CASSLQGTQHF.

The CDR3 reads CASTQFNRAAEKLFF. The CDR3 DNA is TGTGCCAGCACCCAATTTAACAGGGCGGCTGAAAAACTGTTTTTT. The chain uses TRBV11-2 and TRBJ1-4; a weak D match, TRBD1 (6 bases). Looked up from germline, CDR1 is SGHAT and CDR2 is FQNNGV. The V end lost 7 bases, the J end lost 7 bases, and 19 bases lay between the germline ends. The length of the CDR3 is 15 residues.

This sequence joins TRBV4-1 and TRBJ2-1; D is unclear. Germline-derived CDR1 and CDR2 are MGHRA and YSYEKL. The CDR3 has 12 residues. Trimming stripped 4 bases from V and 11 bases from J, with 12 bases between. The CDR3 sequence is CASSPLSRQQFF. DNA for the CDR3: TGCGCCAGCAGCCCGCTGTCCCGGCAGCAGTTCTTC.

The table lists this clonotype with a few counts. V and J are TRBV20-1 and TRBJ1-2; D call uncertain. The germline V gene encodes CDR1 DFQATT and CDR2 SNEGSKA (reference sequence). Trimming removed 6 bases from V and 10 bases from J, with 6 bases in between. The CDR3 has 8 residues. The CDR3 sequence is CSANTYTF. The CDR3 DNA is TGCAGTGCCAACACCTACACCTTC.

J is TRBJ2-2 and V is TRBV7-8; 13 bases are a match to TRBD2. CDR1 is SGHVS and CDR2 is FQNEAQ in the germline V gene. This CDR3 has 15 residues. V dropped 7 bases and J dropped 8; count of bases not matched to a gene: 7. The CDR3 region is CASISGGLAGGELFF. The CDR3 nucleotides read TGTGCCAGCATTAGTGGGGGACTAGCGGGAGGGGAGCTGTTTTTT. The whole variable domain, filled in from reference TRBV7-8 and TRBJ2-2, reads GAGVSQSPRYKVAKRGQDVALRCDPISGHVSLFWYQQALGQGPEFLTYFQNEAQLDKSGLPSDRFFAERPEGSVSTLKIQRTQQEDSAVYLCASISGGLAGGELFFGEGSRLTVL.